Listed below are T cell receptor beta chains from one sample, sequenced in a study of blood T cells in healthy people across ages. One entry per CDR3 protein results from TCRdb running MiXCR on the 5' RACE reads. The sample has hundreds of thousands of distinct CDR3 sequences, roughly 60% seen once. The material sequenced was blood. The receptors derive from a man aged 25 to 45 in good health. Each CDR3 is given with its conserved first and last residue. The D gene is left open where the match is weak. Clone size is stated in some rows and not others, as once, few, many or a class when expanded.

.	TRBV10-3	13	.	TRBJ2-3	TGTGCCATCAGTGAGTTTAACACAGATACGCAGTATTTT	CAISEFNTDTQYF
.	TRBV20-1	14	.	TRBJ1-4	TGCAGTGCCCCCACGAGCTTTGGGGGGGAAAAACTGTTTTTT	CSAPTSFGGEKLFF
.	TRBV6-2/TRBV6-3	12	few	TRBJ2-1	TGTGCCAGCAGTTCTCCAGGGAATGAGCAGTTCTTC	CASSSPGNEQFF
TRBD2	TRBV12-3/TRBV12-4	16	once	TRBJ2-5	TGTGCCAGCAAGGAGGCGACTAGCGGGAAATTAGGAGAGCAGTACTTC	CASKEATSGKLGEQYF
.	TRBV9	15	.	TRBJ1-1	TGTGCCAGCAGCGTAGAACAGGCTATGAACACTGAAGCTTTCTTT	CASSVEQAMNTEAFF
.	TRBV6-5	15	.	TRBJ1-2	TGTGCCAGCAGTTACTCGACATCTGGGGGCTATGGCTACACCTTC	CASSYSTSGGYGYTF
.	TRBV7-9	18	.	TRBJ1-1	TGTGCCAGCAGCTTAGCGCTCACAGTGTTAAGGGGGAACACTGAAGCTTTCTTT	CASSLALTVLRGNTEAFF
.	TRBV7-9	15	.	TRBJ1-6	TGTGCCAGCAGCTTAGCAGGGGGTGTGGATTCACCCCTCCACTTT	CASSLAGGVDSPLHF
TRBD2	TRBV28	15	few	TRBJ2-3	TGTGCCAGCGGGACCCTAGCGGGAGGATGGGATACGCAGTATTTT	CASGTLAGGWDTQYF
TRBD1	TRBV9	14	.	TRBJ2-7	TGTGCCAGCAGCGGCCGACAGGGCAGATACGAGCAGTACTTC	CASSGRQGRYEQYF
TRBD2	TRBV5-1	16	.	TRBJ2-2	TGCGCCAGCGGCATACCGGGACTAGCGGGGACCGGGGAGCTGTTTTTT	CASGIPGLAGTGELFF
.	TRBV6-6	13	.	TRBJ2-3	TGTGCCAGCAGTCCCTCCCGCCCAGATACGCAGTATTTT	CASSPSRPDTQYF
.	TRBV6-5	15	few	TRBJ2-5	TGTGCCAGCAGTTCGGCGGGCGACAGGAGGGAGACCCAGTACTTC	CASSSAGDRRETQYF
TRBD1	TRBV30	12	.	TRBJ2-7	TGTGCCTGGACCGGGACAGGCTACGAGCAGTACTTC	CAWTGTGYEQYF
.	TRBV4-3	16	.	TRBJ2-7	TGCGCCAGCAGCCAAGATGTCAGAATCAGAAACTACGAGCAGTACTTC	CASSQDVRIRNYEQYF
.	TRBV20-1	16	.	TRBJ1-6	TGCGGTGCTAGGGGCTTCGTTCGCTCCTATAATTCACCCCTCCACTTT	CGARGFVRSYNSPLHF
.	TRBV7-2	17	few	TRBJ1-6	TGTGCCAGCAGCTTAGCGCTTAGAAGATCGGATAATTCACCCCTCCACTTT	CASSLALRRSDNSPLHF
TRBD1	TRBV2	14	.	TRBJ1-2	TGTGCCAGCAGTCAAACCGGGACAGTCTATGGCTACACCTTC	CASSQTGTVYGYTF
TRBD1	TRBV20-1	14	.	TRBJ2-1	TGCAGTGCGATGACCGGGACAGCCCTCAATGAGCAGTTCTTC	CSAMTGTALNEQFF
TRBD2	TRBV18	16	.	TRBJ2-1	TGTGCCAGCTCACTAGCAGGCGGGAGTGCTGGCAATGAGCAGTTCTTC	CASSLAGGSAGNEQFF
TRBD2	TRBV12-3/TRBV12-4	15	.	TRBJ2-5	TGTGCCAGCGGTGTTGGGGCTAGCGGGGGAAAGACCCAGTACTTC	CASGVGASGGKTQYF
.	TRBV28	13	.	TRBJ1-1	TGTGCCAGCTCCGGACAGCGCACCACTGAAGCTTTCTTT	CASSGQRTTEAFF
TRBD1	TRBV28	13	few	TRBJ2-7	TGTGCCAGCAGGGGACAGTTCGGTGAAGAGCAGTACTTC	CASRGQFGEEQYF
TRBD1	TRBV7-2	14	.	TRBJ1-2	TGTGCCAGCAGCGTTCACAGGGGCGTCCATGGATACACCTTC	CASSVHRGVHGYTF
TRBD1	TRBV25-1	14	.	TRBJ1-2	TGTGCCAGCAGTCCCCCGAGTGGGACAGGGGGCTACACCTTC	CASSPPSGTGGYTF
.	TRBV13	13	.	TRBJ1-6	TGTGCCAGCGGATACCGAGGAAATTCACCCCTCCACTTT	CASGYRGNSPLHF
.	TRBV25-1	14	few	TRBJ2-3	TGTGCCAGCAGTGAGAACCTCCGGGCCACCCGGAGGTATTTT	CASSENLRATRRYF
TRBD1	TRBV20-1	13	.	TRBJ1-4	TGCAGTGTCTCGACAGGGGGCAATGAAAAACTGTTTTTT	CSVSTGGNEKLFF
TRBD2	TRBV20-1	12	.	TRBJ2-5	TGCAGCACGGGAGGATCGCAAGAGACCCAGTACTTC	CSTGGSQETQYF
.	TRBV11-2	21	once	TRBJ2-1	TGTGCCAGCAGCCCTTACAAAGACAGAAACCCAGGCCTCAAATCATACAATGAGCAGTTCTTC	CASSPYKDRNPGLKSYNEQFF
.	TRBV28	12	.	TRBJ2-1	TGTGCCAGCAGTCGTACAGGGTTCGAGCAGTTCTTC	CASSRTGFEQFF
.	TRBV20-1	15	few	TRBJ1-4	TGCAGTGCTAGAGACCAACAGCTATTTAATGAAAAACTGTTTTTT	CSARDQQLFNEKLFF
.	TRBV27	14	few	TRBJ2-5	TGTGCCAGCAGTTTATTGGGGCCAGGGGAGACCCAGTACTTC	CASSLLGPGETQYF
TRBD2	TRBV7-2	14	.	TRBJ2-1	TGTGCCAGCAGCCGGGGGGGAGGATACAATGAGCAGTTCTTC	CASSRGGGYNEQFF
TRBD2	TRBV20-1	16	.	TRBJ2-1	TGCAGTGCCCGGGCACAAGCGGGAGTATCCTACAATGAGCAGTTCTTC	CSARAQAGVSYNEQFF
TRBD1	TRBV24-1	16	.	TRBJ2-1	TGCGCCACCAGTGTCAACAGGGGCCCTAGGGTAGATGAGCAGTTCTTC	CATSVNRGPRVDEQFF
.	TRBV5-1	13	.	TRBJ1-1	TGCGCCAGCAGCTTCCCGGGGGTCGCTGAAGCTTTCTTT	CASSFPGVAEAFF
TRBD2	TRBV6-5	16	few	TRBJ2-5	TGTGCCAGCAGTTCGCCTAGCGGGGGGCGCCAAGAGACCCAGTACTTC	CASSSPSGGRQETQYF
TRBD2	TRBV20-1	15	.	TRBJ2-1	TGCAGTGTTACTCAACTAGCGGGAGGGTACAATGAGCAGTTCTTC	CSVTQLAGGYNEQFF
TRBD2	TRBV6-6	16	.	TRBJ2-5	TGTGCCAGCAGTTACGTGGGGACTAGCGTATACAATGAGCAGTACTTC	CASSYVGTSVYNEQYF
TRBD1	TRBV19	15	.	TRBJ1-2	TGTGCCAGTACGGAGAGCGAGGGGGCACTTTGGGGCTACACCTTC	CASTESEGALWGYTF
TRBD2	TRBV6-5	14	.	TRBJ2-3	TGTGCCAGCAGACCGGGACTAGCATCAGATACGCAGTATTTT	CASRPGLASDTQYF
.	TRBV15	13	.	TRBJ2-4	TGTGCCACCAGCAGAGATCCCGAAGGCATTCAGTACTTC	CATSRDPEGIQYF
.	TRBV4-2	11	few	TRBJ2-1	TGTGCCAGCAGCCAAGAAACGGAGCAGTTCTTC	CASSQETEQFF
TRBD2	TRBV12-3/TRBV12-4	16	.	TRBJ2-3	TGTGCCAGCAGTTCAAGAACTAGCGGGCCCACAGATACGCAGTATTTT	CASSSRTSGPTDTQYF
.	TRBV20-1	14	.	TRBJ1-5	TGCAGTGCTAGTACGGACGGAATAAATCAGCCCCAGCATTTT	CSASTDGINQPQHF
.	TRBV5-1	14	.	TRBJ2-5	TGCGCCAGCAGCTTGGGCGGGGTGAGAGAGACCCAGTACTTC	CASSLGGVRETQYF
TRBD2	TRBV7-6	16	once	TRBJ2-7	TGTGCCAGCAGCTTATCCCCGGGTGGGGGGGCCTACGAGCAGTACTTC	CASSLSPGGGAYEQYF
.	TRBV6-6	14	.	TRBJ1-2	TGTGCCAGCAGTTACTCGTTGGAGGGCCGGGGCTACACCTTC	CASSYSLEGRGYTF
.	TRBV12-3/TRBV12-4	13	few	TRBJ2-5	TGTGCCAGCAGTTTTGGGGCCCAAGAGACCCAGTACTTC	CASSFGAQETQYF
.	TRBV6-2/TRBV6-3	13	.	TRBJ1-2	TGTGCCAGCAGTTGGGTCCGAGACAGTGGCTACACCTTC	CASSWVRDSGYTF
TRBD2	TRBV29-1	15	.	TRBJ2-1	TGCAGCGTGGATACTAGCGGGGGGGCCTTCAATGAGCAGTTCTTC	CSVDTSGGAFNEQFF
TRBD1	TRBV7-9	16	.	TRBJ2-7	TGTGCCAGCAGCCTCGGACAGGGAATGGGCTCCTACGAGCAGTACTTC	CASSLGQGMGSYEQYF
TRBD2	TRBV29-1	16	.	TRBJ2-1	TGCAGCGTTGAACGGTCTAGCGGGAGACTAGTCCATGAGCAGTTCTTC	CSVERSSGRLVHEQFF
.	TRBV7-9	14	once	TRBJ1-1	TGTGCCAGCAGCTTCCTCGGGACGGGGTCTGAAGCTTTCTTT	CASSFLGTGSEAFF